This entry lists 4 T cell receptor beta chains sequenced from one sample in a study of T-cell memory formation after mild COVID-19. TCRdb passed the 5' RACE reads through MiXCR, listing each CDR3 protein once. The profile covers about 290,000 distinct CDR3 sequences, with more than 15% appearing a single time and under 25% taken by the ten largest. The sequenced sample consisted of PBMCs or a T cell subset sorted from them (not recorded which). The receptors here all came from a young man who had mild COVID-19 (a few samples of this study predate the infection). Cell type and time point are not known.

In its sample, this clonotype was seen a few times. The rearrangement joins TRBV12-3 or TRBV12-4 to TRBJ1-2, with TRBD1 as a possible D gene (6 bases). This CDR3 spans 14 amino acids. V lost 2 bases and J lost 8, with 15 bases in between. CDR3 sequence: CASSLTGNPRGYTF. The CDR3 DNA follows: TGTGCCAGCAGTTTAACAGGGAACCCAAGGGGCTACACCTTC.

The chain links TRBV7-2 to TRBJ1-4, with TRBD1 identical over 8 bases. The ends lost 3 bases at V and 6 bases at J; junction bases unmatched: 6. There are 15 residues in the CDR3. Per the germline V gene, CDR1 is SGHTA and CDR2 is FQGNSA. In DNA form, the CDR3 reads TGTGCCAGCAGCTTTACAGGGGGAGGATATGAAAAACTGTTTTTT. Protein: CASSFTGGGYEKLFF.

The chain's CDR3 is CASSQEVYAEKLFF. The CDR3, as DNA: TGTGCCAGCAGCCAAGAGGTGTACGCTGAAAAACTGTTTTTT. V gene TRBV4-2 combines with J gene TRBJ1-4, with D uncertain. The V end lost 0 bases, the J end lost 7 bases, and 9 bases lay between the germline ends. The CDR3 is made up of 14 amino acids. CDR1 is LGHNA and CDR2 is YNFKEQ in the germline V gene.

This clonotype was detected a few times. The chain has TRBV4-1 and TRBJ1-2; a possible D gene is TRBD1 (5 bases). Germline V gives CDR1 MGHRA, CDR2 YSYEKL. Trimming pared 0 bases from V and 6 bases from J, leaving 14 bases between. This CDR3 spans 15 amino acids. CDR3 bases: TGCGCCAGCAGCCAAGATCCAGGGTTTCCACATGGCTACACCTTC. Its protein is CASSQDPGFPHGYTF.